This is a list of T cell receptor beta chains from one sample in a study of memory CD4+ T cells and cytomegalovirus serostatus. Repertoires were generated with immunoSEQ multiplex PCR, while TCRdb's copy carries only in-frame clones and drops some. The data hold about 47,000 clones, with approximately 74% observed a single time. The sample was memory CD4+ T cells from blood. The receptors were sampled from an adult in good health and CMV-seropositive. CDR3s include the opening cysteine and the closing phenylalanine or tryptophan. Each record gives: V gene, CDR3 length, clone size, J gene, D gene, CDR3 protein, CDR3 DNA. The D gene is left open where the match is weak. Size tells how often a clone was seen (once, few, many) or the class of an expanded clone, and some rows leave it out.

>TRBV18|15|NA|TRBJ2-3|NA
CASSQDQALTDTQYF
TGTGCCAGCTCTCAAGACCAAGCCCTCACAGATACGCAGTATTTT
>TRBV2|15|NA|TRBJ1-6|NA
CASNLEGRYNSPLHF
TGTGCCAGCAATTTGGAGGGCCGGTATAATTCACCCCTCCACTTT
>TRBV18|14|NA|TRBJ2-1|TRBD2
CASSASGSYNEQFF
TGTGCCAGCTCAGCTAGCGGCTCCTACAATGAGCAGTTCTTC
>TRBV5-4|16|NA|TRBJ2-7|TRBD1
CASSLARDRGRYEQYF
TGTGCCAGCAGCTTGGCCCGGGACAGGGGGCGGTACGAGCAGTACTTC
>TRBV4-2|15|NA|TRBJ1-6|NA
CASSQDSRLNSPLHF
TGTGCCAGCAGCCAAGATTCCCGGCTAAATTCACCCCTCCACTTT
>TRBV11-2|13|NA|TRBJ1-2|NA
CASSPGRTYGYTF
TGTGCCAGCAGCCCCGGTAGGACTTATGGCTACACCTTC
>TRBV2|14|NA|TRBJ2-3|NA
CASSEAGTTDTQYF
TGTGCCAGCAGTGAAGCAGGGACCACAGATACGCAGTATTTT
>TRBV6-1|13|NA|TRBJ1-4|NA
CASGQGSFEKLFF
TGTGCCAGCGGGCAGGGATCTTTTGAAAAACTGTTTTTT
>TRBV5-6|13|NA|TRBJ1-5|TRBD1
CASSLSGQGPQHF
TGTGCCAGCAGCTTGTCCGGACAGGGTCCCCAGCATTTT
>TRBV4-3|12|once|TRBJ1-2|NA
CASSRAVGAYTF
TGCGCCAGCAGCCGGGCTGTTGGGGCCTACACCTTC
>TRBV23-1|18|NA|TRBJ2-2|NA
CASSQVLSLLHFTGELFF
TGCGCCAGCAGTCAAGTGCTCAGTCTGCTACACTTCACCGGGGAGCTGTTTTTT
>TRBV13|17|NA|TRBJ1-6|NA
CASSLGGPSSYNSPLHF
TGTGCCAGCAGCTTAGGCGGCCCGAGCTCCTATAATTCACCCCTCCACTTT
>TRBV18|14|NA|TRBJ2-7|NA
CASSPAGSPYEQYF
TGTGCCAGCTCACCAGCCGGGAGCCCCTACGAGCAGTACTTC
>TRBV7-2|14|once|TRBJ1-4|TRBD1
CASRPGQDNEKLFF
TGTGCCAGCAGGCCGGGACAGGATAATGAAAAACTGTTTTTT
>TRBV6-1|14|NA|TRBJ1-2|NA
CASSDYEGTYGYTF
TGTGCCAGCAGTGACTACGAGGGGACGTATGGCTACACCTTC
>TRBV7-8|16|NA|TRBJ1-5|NA
CASSLTNGRSGQPQHF
TGTGCCAGCAGCCTCACTAATGGACGGTCGGGGCAGCCCCAGCATTTT
>TRBV27|16|NA|TRBJ2-5|NA
CASSLSGRAFEETQYF
TGTGCCAGCAGTTTGTCGGGGCGGGCTTTCGAAGAGACCCAGTACTTC
>TRBV29-1|13|NA|TRBJ1-4|TRBD1
CSATGPANEKLFF
TGCAGCGCGACAGGGCCTGCGAATGAAAAACTGTTTTTT
>TRBV19|13|few|TRBJ1-6|NA
CASRTDLQSPLHF
TGTGCCAGTAGGACAGACCTCCAATCACCCCTCCACTTT
>TRBV18|15|NA|TRBJ2-5|NA
CASSLFGGVQETQYF
TGTGCCAGCTCACTCTTTGGCGGAGTTCAAGAGACCCAGTACTTC
>TRBV18|16|few|TRBJ1-1|NA
CASSPRYNTPGTEAFF
TGTGCCAGCTCACCACGGTATAATACTCCGGGGACTGAAGCTTTCTTT
>TRBV7-9|12|NA|TRBJ2-7|NA
CASSLSLHEQYF
TGTGCCAGCAGCTTAAGCCTCCACGAGCAGTACTTC
>TRBV5-1|16|NA|TRBJ2-2|NA
CASSLAETPNTGELFF
TGCGCCAGCAGCTTGGCCGAGACACCGAACACCGGGGAGCTGTTTTTT
>TRBV2|13|NA|TRBJ1-2|TRBD1
CASRRGLDYGYTF
TGTGCCAGCAGAAGGGGGCTCGACTATGGCTACACCTTC
>TRBV2|14|NA|TRBJ1-6|NA
CASALGSRNSPLHF
TGTGCCAGCGCATTAGGCAGCCGTAATTCACCCCTCCACTTT
>TRBV18|17|NA|TRBJ1-3|NA
CASSPNSEGGSGNTIYF
TGTGCCAGCTCACCAAATTCGGAAGGGGGCTCTGGAAACACCATATATTTT
>TRBV20-1|11|NA|TRBJ2-7|NA
CSARDTYEQYF
TGCAGTGCTAGGGACACCTACGAGCAGTACTTC
>TRBV11-2|16|NA|TRBJ2-7|NA
CASSPLGRVGNYEQYF
TGTGCCAGCAGCCCCCTTGGCAGGGTGGGGAACTACGAGCAGTACTTC
>TRBV5-1|18|NA|TRBJ2-7|TRBD2
CASSLTGTSGGPPYEQYF
TGCGCCAGCAGCTTAACCGGGACTAGCGGGGGGCCTCCCTACGAGCAGTACTTC
>TRBV7-9|17|NA|TRBJ1-5|NA
CASSLVTETYSNQPQHF
TGTGCCAGCAGCTTAGTGACAGAAACCTATAGCAATCAGCCCCAGCATTTT
>TRBV5-1|13|NA|TRBJ2-7|NA
CASSLEQGSEQYF
TGCGCCAGCAGCTTGGAACAGGGATCCGAGCAGTACTTC
>TRBV4-3|18|once|TRBJ2-1|TRBD2
CASSPGLAGGPFYNEQFF
TGCGCCAGCAGCCCGGGACTAGCGGGGGGGCCCTTTTACAATGAGCAGTTCTTC
>TRBV2|15|NA|TRBJ1-5|NA
CASGREVRLNQPQHF
TGTGCCAGCGGGAGAGAGGTCCGCCTCAATCAGCCCCAGCATTTT
>TRBV30|13|few|TRBJ1-2|TRBD1
CACCIRGLGGYTF
TGTGCCTGCTGTATTAGGGGGCTCGGGGGCTACACCTTC
>TRBV2|13|few|TRBJ2-1|NA
CSARRGTYGEQFF
TGTTCGGCCCGCAGGGGCACCTACGGTGAGCAGTTCTTC
>TRBV5-6|14|once|TRBJ1-5|TRBD1
CASSHGTGNQPQHF
TGTGCCAGCAGCCATGGGACAGGAAATCAGCCCCAGCATTTT
>TRBV11-2|14|NA|TRBJ2-5|NA
CASSPAWGRETQYF
TGTGCCAGCAGCCCTGCGTGGGGGCGAGAGACCCAGTACTTC
>TRBV5-6|14|NA|TRBJ1-2|NA
CASSFLQTSRGYTF
TGTGCCAGCAGCTTTTTACAGACTAGCAGAGGCTACACCTTC
>TRBV7-8|13|NA|TRBJ2-5|TRBD1
CASSPGQGEAQYF
TGTGCCAGCAGCCCAGGACAGGGGGAGGCCCAGTACTTC
>TRBV5-1|12|NA|TRBJ2-5|NA
CASRRVGETQYF
TGCGCCAGCAGGAGGGTGGGGGAGACCCAGTACTTC
>TRBV29-1|11|NA|TRBJ2-1|NA
CSVEVDFLEFF
TGCAGCGTTGAAGTGGACTTTCTGGAGTTCTTC
>TRBV5-4|14|NA|TRBJ2-7|NA
CASSGEGRFYEQYF
TGTGCCAGCAGCGGCGAGGGACGGTTCTACGAGCAGTACTTC
>TRBV29-1|14|NA|TRBJ1-4|NA
CSVPSGGVAGKLFF
TGCAGCGTACCTTCGGGGGGAGTAGCAGGAAAACTGTTTTTT
>TRBV27|15|few|TRBJ1-2|TRBD1
CASSLSPGGNYGYTF
TGTGCCAGCAGTTTATCCCCAGGGGGTAACTATGGCTACACCTTC
>TRBV27|15|NA|TRBJ2-3|TRBD2
CASSLQRGETDTQYF
TGTGCCAGCAGTCTCCAGCGGGGGGAAACAGATACGCAGTATTTT
>TRBV5-5|15|NA|TRBJ2-3|TRBD2
CASSLRLAGADTQYF
TGTGCCAGCAGCCTTAGACTAGCGGGGGCAGATACGCAGTATTTT
>TRBV7-9|14|NA|TRBJ2-3|NA
CASPREGLPDTQYF
TGTGCCAGCCCTCGAGAAGGGCTCCCAGATACGCAGTATTTT
>TRBV5-4|15|NA|TRBJ2-5|NA
CASSLYRDRGETQYF
TGTGCCAGCAGCTTGTACCGGGACCGGGGAGAGACCCAGTACTTC
>TRBV6-6|15|NA|TRBJ1-1|TRBD1
CASSYTDRANTEAFF
TGTGCCAGCAGTTATACGGACAGGGCTAACACTGAAGCTTTCTTT
>TRBV4-2|13|NA|TRBJ1-1|NA
CASSQDRRGKAFF
TGTGCCAGCAGCCAAGATCGTCGGGGGAAAGCTTTCTTT
>TRBV5-1|15|NA|TRBJ1-1|NA
CASSTRWGVDTEAFF
TGCGCCAGCAGCACCCGCTGGGGGGTAGACACTGAAGCTTTCTTT
>TRBV5-4|15|NA|TRBJ2-7|NA
CASSPLMDSPYEQYF
TGTGCCAGCAGCCCCCTTATGGACAGCCCTTACGAGCAGTACTTC
>TRBV10-3|15|NA|TRBJ2-3|NA
CAIRGLGRSTDTQYF
TGTGCCATCAGGGGTCTAGGGAGGAGCACAGATACGCAGTATTTT
>TRBV10-3|14|NA|TRBJ1-1|TRBD1
CAISALAGGQGDRF
TGTGCCATCAGTGCGTTGGCCGGGGGTCAGGGGGATCGTTTT
>TRBV10-2|15|NA|TRBJ1-1|NA
CASSDLRGANTEAFF
TGCGCCAGCAGTGACTTGAGAGGGGCGAACACTGAAGCTTTCTTT